Shown below are 30 T cell receptor beta chains from a single sample sequenced in a study of cytomegalovirus exposure and HLA in healthy donors. A multiplex PCR was run with 60 Vbeta primers and 13 Jbeta primers. The assay was immunoSEQ multiplex PCR, and TCRdb's table has in-frame clones only and misses some. The sample carries 180,000 or so clones, 80% to 90% recorded once. The sequencing sample was made of PBMCs. The receptors originated from a man aged 18 to 30 in good health and CMV-seropositive.

The CDR3 DNA reads as TGTGCCAGCAGCTCCACAGCGGGAGGGTCGATTAATTCACCCCTCCACTTT. Protein product: CASSSTAGGSINSPLHF. The chain is built from TRBV9 and TRBJ1-6, with D unresolved. Between the trimmed V and J ends, which lost 4 bases and 6 bases, there was a span of 20 bases. Germline lookup yields CDR1 SGDLS and CDR2 YYNGEE. There are 17 residues in the CDR3.

The gene calls are TRBV27 and TRBJ1-6; D might be TRBD1 (6 bases). V shed 6 bases and J shed 6 bases, with 12 bases lying between them. The CDR3 consists of 14 residues. In germline, CDR1 is MNHEY, CDR2 SMNVEV (reference sequence). CDR3 sequence: CASRPDRANSPLHF. CDR3 nucleotide sequence: TGTGCCAGCAGACCGGACAGAGCTAATTCACCCCTCCACTTT.

The chain couples TRBV30 to TRBJ2-3; no definite D call. The CDR3 runs to 13 residues. Germline V gives CDR1 GTSNPN, CDR2 SVGIG (reference sequence). V was pared by 4 bases and J by 2 bases, with 10 bases between. This CDR3 reads CAWKPPPTDTQYF. The CDR3 region has the DNA TGTGCCTGGAAGCCCCCCCCCACAGATACGCAGTATTTT.

The count of this clone is one. This chain connects TRBV12-2 to TRBJ2-7; the listed D gene, TRBD1, was not tested against the DNA. TRBV12-2 is labeled a pseudogene. The CDR3 has 16 amino acids. CDR3 in DNA: TGTGCAAGTCGCTTACGCCCCGGACAGGGCGGATACGAGCAGTACTTC. The encoded protein is CASRLRPGQGGYEQYF.

The chain uses TRBV4-2 and TRBJ2-7; 7 nucleotides agree with TRBD1. The CDR3 is 15 amino acids. V lost 4 bases, J lost 4 bases, and 10 bases stayed unmatched. Germline CDR1 and CDR2: LGHNA and YNFKEQ. CDR3 sequence reads: CASSPPPGQKYEQYF. The CDR3 DNA follows: TGTGCCAGCAGCCCTCCACCGGGACAGAAATACGAGCAGTACTTC.

V and J are TRBV27 and TRBJ1-6; possible D gene TRBD1, 5 bases. The CDR3 contains 18 residues. Germline-derived CDR1 and CDR2 are MNHEY and SMNVEV (reference sequence). The V end was cut by 6 bases, the J end by 0 bases, with 18 bases between. The CDR3 reads CASRRQSTISSYNSPLHF. Written as DNA, the CDR3 is TGTGCCAGCAGAAGACAGTCAACTATAAGCTCCTATAATTCACCCCTCCACTTT.

V is TRBV5-6 and J is TRBJ1-2; 7 bases map to TRBD1. The junction had 1 base not matched to a gene; V was cut back by 6 bases and J by 2 bases. The CDR3 totals 12 residues. Looked up from germline, CDR1 is SGHDT and CDR2 is YYEEEE. As DNA, the CDR3 is TGTGCCAGCAACAGGGGAAACTATGGCTACACCTTC. This gives the protein CASNRGNYGYTF.

The chain is built from TRBV9 and TRBJ1-2; D perhaps matches TRBD1 (6 bases). This CDR3 has 16 residues. Trimming shortened V by 3 bases and J by 6 bases, and 21 bases separated the two germline ends. Germline lookup yields CDR1 SGDLS and CDR2 YYNGEE. CDR3 DNA: TGTGCCAGCAGCGGAACCGAAAAGACAGGCACGAATGGCTACACCTTC. Translation gives CASSGTEKTGTNGYTF. Variable domain in full (rest from reference TRBV9 and TRBJ1-2): DSGVTQTPKHLITATGQRVTLRCSPRSGDLSVYWYQQSLDQGLQFLIQYYNGEERAKGNILERFSAQQFPDLHSELNLSSLELGDSALYFCASSGTEKTGTNGYTFGSGTRLTVV.

This chain links TRBV7-9 with TRBJ1-3, with D tentatively TRBD1 (6 bases). Trimming cost V 7 bases and J 4 bases, with 17 bases left between them. Germline V gene lookup returns CDR1 SEHNR and CDR2 FQNEAQ (reference sequence). This CDR3 has 15 residues. DNA of the CDR3: TGTGCCAGCACCTCTGGGGCAGGGACAGGAAACACCATATATTTT. Protein sequence: CASTSGAGTGNTIYF.

This chain links TRBV5-6 with TRBJ2-7; perhaps TRBD1 as D (6 bases). The germline V gene has CDR1 SGHDT and CDR2 YYEEEE. The V end was cut by 3 bases, the J end by 5 bases, with 12 bases between. This CDR3 contains 13 residues. CDR3 nucleotides: TGTGCCAGCAGCTCAGGGGTCGGCGACGAGCAGTACTTC. This codes for CASSSGVGDEQYF.

The chain has TRBV5-1 and TRBJ1-2; 7 nucleotides match TRBD1. CDR1 is SGHRS, CDR2 YFSETQ, per germline. This CDR3 has 14 residues. With 0 bases clipped from V and 6 bases from J, the junction kept 5 bases outside the gene matches. The CDR3 sequence is CASSLEGAPHGYTF. CDR3 in DNA: TGCGCCAGCAGCTTGGAGGGGGCGCCCCATGGCTACACCTTC.

The CDR3 loop reads CASSSHGNMNTEAFF. DNA for the CDR3: TGTGCCAGTAGTTCACACGGGAACATGAACACTGAAGCTTTCTTT. This chain links TRBV19 with TRBJ1-1; no clear D gene. With 5 bases removed from V and 0 bases from J, the gap between germline ends came to 13 bases. Looked up from germline, CDR1 is LNHDA and CDR2 is SQIVND (reference sequence). The CDR3 spans 15 residues.

The chain couples TRBV7-2 to TRBJ1-5; 7 bases fit TRBD1. The CDR3 has 14 amino acids. CDR1 is SGHTA and CDR2 is FQGNSA in the germline V gene. J lost 3 bases, V lost 5 bases, and 4 bases had no gene match. The CDR3 loop is CASSPGQFNQPQHF. CDR3 in DNA: TGTGCCAGCAGCCCGGGACAGTTCAATCAGCCCCAGCATTTT.

About this clone: Other DNA sequences from this sample encode an identical CDR3 as well. The J gene is TRBJ1-6, the V gene TRBV4-1, with unresolved D. CDR1 MGHRA and CDR2 YSYEKL come from the germline V gene. The V and J ends lost 0 bases and 7 bases respectively, with 7 bases between them. This CDR3 is built from 14 residues. The CDR3 region has the DNA TGCGCCAGCAGCCAAGAAGGAGGAAATTCACCCCTCCACTTT. It codes for CASSQEGGNSPLHF.

In DNA form, the CDR3 reads TGTGCCAGTAGCAGGGACAGGGGGGGGGAGCAGTACTTC. Translating it yields CASSRDRGGEQYF. The rearrangement joins TRBV19 to TRBJ2-7; 11 bases map to TRBD1. Germline V gene data show CDR1 as LNHDA and CDR2 as SQIVND (reference sequence). The CDR3 is 13 residues long. Trimming at V came to 6 bases and at J to 7 bases, leaving 5 bases not matched to a gene.

This chain links TRBV6-5 with TRBJ1-2; the match to TRBD1 covers 11 bases. The CDR3 loop spans 14 amino acids. Germline loops: CDR1 MNHEY, CDR2 SVGAGI. Germline trimming cut 3 bases from V and 4 bases from J; bases unmatched to any gene: 1. The CDR3 loop is CASSYGTGGYGYTF. Written as DNA, the CDR3 is TGTGCCAGCAGTTATGGGACAGGGGGCTATGGCTACACCTTC.

V and J are TRBV19 and TRBJ2-2, with TRBD2 as a possible D gene (6 bases). Looked up from germline, CDR1 is LNHDA and CDR2 is SQIVND (reference sequence). The ends were cut back, 1 base at V and 6 bases at J, with 6 bases in the middle. CDR3 length: 13 residues. The CDR3 here is CASSIGGAGELFF. CDR3 DNA sequence: TGTGCCAGTAGTATAGGGGGGGCCGGGGAGCTGTTTTTT.

This chain connects TRBV2 to TRBJ2-7; D ambiguous. The CDR3 is 12 residues long. Germline values: CDR1 SNHLY, CDR2 FYNNEI. Between the trimmed V and J ends, which lost 3 bases and 3 bases, there was a span of 6 bases. CDR3 sequence: CASSEGLYEQYF. DNA for the CDR3: TGTGCCAGCAGTGAGGGCCTCTACGAGCAGTACTTC.

V gene TRBV25-1 combines with J gene TRBJ2-2; 10 bases fit TRBD1. The CDR3 is made up of 18 amino acids. Per germline, CDR1 MGHDK and CDR2 SYGVNS. V dropped 5 bases and J dropped 4; count of bases not matched to a gene: 13. The CDR3 sequence: CASSTATGGIIGTGELFF. The CDR3 DNA reads as TGTGCCAGCAGTACCGCGACAGGGGGCATCATAGGCACCGGGGAGCTGTTTTTT.

The rearrangement joins TRBV27 to TRBJ2-1, with 11 bases aligning to TRBD2. With 1 base clipped from V and 5 bases from J, the junction kept 7 bases outside the gene matches. Germline values: CDR1 MNHEY, CDR2 SMNVEV (reference sequence). This CDR3 has 17 residues. The CDR3 sequence is CASSLYRLAGGHNEQFF. CDR3 in DNA: TGTGCCAGCAGTTTATATAGGCTAGCGGGGGGCCACAATGAGCAGTTCTTC.

The chain couples TRBV19 to TRBJ1-3, with D tentatively TRBD1 (6 bases). With 7 bases removed from V and 4 bases from J, the gap between germline ends came to 17 bases. The CDR3 is made up of 15 amino acids. From germline, CDR1 is LNHDA and CDR2 SQIVND (reference sequence). CDR3 sequence (DNA): TGTGCCAGTACGATCCGGCAGGGGTCCGGAAACACCATATATTTT. Amino acid sequence: CASTIRQGSGNTIYF.

V gene TRBV15 combines with J gene TRBJ1-3; tentatively, D is TRBD1 (5 bases). V was clipped by 1 base and J by 5 bases, with 12 bases between them. CDR1 LNHNV and CDR2 YYDKDF come from the germline V gene (reference sequence). This CDR3 contains 15 residues. The CDR3 bases are TGTGCCACCAGCAGAGTGTCAGGACAAAGAAACACCATATATTTT. Amino acid sequence: CATSRVSGQRNTIYF. Drawing the rest from reference TRBV15 and TRBJ1-3, the complete variable domain is DAMVIQNPRYQVTQFGKPVTLSCSQTLNHNVMYWYQQKSSQAPKLLFHYYDKDFNNEADTPDNFQSRRPNTSFCFLDIRSPGLGDTAMYLCATSRVSGQRNTIYFGEGSWLTVV.

This clone appeared once. The gene calls are TRBV9 and TRBJ2-7; D perhaps matches TRBD2 (6 bases). Trimming left V 8 bases short and J 3 bases short, with 21 bases between. The CDR3 runs to 15 residues. The germline CDR1 and CDR2 sequences are SGDLS and YYNGEE. CDR3 region: CARDSREEFFYEQYF. CDR3 in DNA: TGTGCCAGGGATTCCAGGGAGGAATTTTTCTACGAGCAGTACTTC.

The chain links TRBV7-6 to TRBJ2-1; 8 nucleotides align to TRBD2. The V gene's germline CDR1 is SGHVS and CDR2 FNYEAQ. J was trimmed by 0 bases and V by 5 bases; bases with no gene match: 6. The CDR3 has 16 residues. In nucleotides, the CDR3 is TGTGCCAGCAGCGTCAACAGCGGGGGCTCCTACAATGAGCAGTTCTTC. Protein sequence: CASSVNSGGSYNEQFF.

This clone showed up just once. This chain links TRBV25-1 with TRBJ1-4; D may be TRBD1 (6 bases). Per the germline V gene, CDR1 is MGHDK and CDR2 is SYGVNS. The CDR3 covers 17 residues. V was shortened by 8 bases and J by 1 base, with 20 bases between the two germline ends. The CDR3 DNA reads TGTGCCAGCTACGGCCAGGGGATGGTGGGAACTAATGAAAAACTGTTTTTT. Encoded protein: CASYGQGMVGTNEKLFF.

This chain uses TRBV4-1 with TRBJ2-2; D not certain. V lost 1 base and J 5 bases, leaving 2 bases between the germline ends. The CDR3 length is 12 residues. Looked up from germline, CDR1 is MGHRA and CDR2 is YSYEKL. This chain's CDR3 is CASSQVTGELFF. The CDR3 coding sequence is TGCGCCAGCAGCCAAGTAACCGGGGAGCTGTTTTTT.

CDR3 in amino acids: CAHRSGGTEAFF. Written as DNA, the CDR3 is TGTGCCCACCGCTCAGGGGGGACTGAAGCTTTCTTT. The chain uses TRBV6-1 and TRBJ1-1; 7 nucleotides agree with TRBD1. The CDR3 length is 12 residues. Germline lookup yields CDR1 MNHNS and CDR2 SASEGT. Trimming removed 11 bases from V and 5 bases from J; junction bases left unmatched: 8.

The gene calls are TRBV7-3 and TRBJ2-3; D may be TRBD2 (6 bases). CDR3 length equals 15 residues. With 6 bases removed from V and 6 bases from J, the gap between germline ends came to 19 bases. Germline assignment: CDR1 SGHTA and CDR2 FQGTGA. CDR3 nucleotide sequence: TGTGCCAGCAGTCCAAAGGGGTCACGGGAGGATACGCAGTATTTT. Translation: CASSPKGSREDTQYF.

The J gene is TRBJ2-2, the V gene TRBV9, with 11 bases aligning to TRBD2. From germline, CDR1 is SGDLS and CDR2 YYNGEE. CDR3 length: 17 residues. Trimming removed 0 bases from V and 4 bases from J; junction bases left unmatched: 5. CDR3 loop: CASSVASGGSSTGELFF. Here the CDR3 DNA reads TGTGCCAGCAGCGTAGCTAGCGGGGGGTCCAGCACCGGGGAGCTGTTTTTT. The full variable domain, with the rest looked up from reference TRBV9 and TRBJ2-2, is DSGVTQTPKHLITATGQRVTLRCSPRSGDLSVYWYQQSLDQGLQFLIQYYNGEERAKGNILERFSAQQFPDLHSELNLSSLELGDSALYFCASSVASGGSSTGELFFGEGSRLTVL.

The chain joins TRBV6-5 to TRBJ1-5; D call uncertain. This CDR3 region has 14 residues. Trimming cost V 4 bases and J 0 bases, with 7 bases left between them. Germline V gene data show CDR1 as MNHEY and CDR2 as SVGAGI. CDR3 protein: CASSSQVSNQPQHF. The CDR3 DNA follows: TGTGCCAGCAGTTCCCAGGTTAGCAATCAGCCCCAGCATTTT.